This paragraph reports one TCR beta chain. The antigen is not known. These data are taken from a study of lymphopenia after photon versus proton radiotherapy. Study-level findings and limits: Only patients who died were analyzed for survival; proton advantage is unproven. Post-nadir TCR diversity decline inversely tracked overall survival among those who died. Photon-treated patients lost naive T cells and TCR diversity; proton-treated stayed stable.

This CDR3 comprises 14 residues. Trimming left V 4 bases short and J 2 bases short, with 9 bases between. CDR1 and CDR2 (germline): GTSNPN, SVGIG (reference sequence). Profiled with immunoSEQ multiplex PCR; TCRdb holds only in-frame clones, not every one. In the table there are around 64,000 clones, 85% to 95% of which are singletons. This chain uses TRBV30 with TRBJ2-6; D may correspond to TRBD1 or TRBD2 (5 bases each). This receptor was taken from a woman between 40 and 55 years old with cholangiocarcinoma. Source: peripheral blood, taken from a patient treated with photon-based radiotherapy. The DNA for the CDR3 is TGTGCCTGGAAAAGGGGACCTGGGGCCAACGTCCTGACTTTC. This codes for CAWKRGPGANVLTF.